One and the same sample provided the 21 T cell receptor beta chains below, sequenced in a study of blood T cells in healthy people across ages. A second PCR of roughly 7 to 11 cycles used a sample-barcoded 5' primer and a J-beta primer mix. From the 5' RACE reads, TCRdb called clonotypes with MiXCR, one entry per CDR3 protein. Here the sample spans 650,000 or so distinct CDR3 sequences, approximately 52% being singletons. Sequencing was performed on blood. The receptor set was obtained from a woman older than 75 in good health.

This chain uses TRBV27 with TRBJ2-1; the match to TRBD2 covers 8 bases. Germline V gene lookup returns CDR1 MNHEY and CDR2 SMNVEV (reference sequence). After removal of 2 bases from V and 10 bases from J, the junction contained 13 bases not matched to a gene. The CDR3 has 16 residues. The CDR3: CASSLEIRTVAGEQFF. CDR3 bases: TGTGCCAGCAGTTTAGAAATCAGGACGGTAGCGGGGGAGCAGTTCTTC.

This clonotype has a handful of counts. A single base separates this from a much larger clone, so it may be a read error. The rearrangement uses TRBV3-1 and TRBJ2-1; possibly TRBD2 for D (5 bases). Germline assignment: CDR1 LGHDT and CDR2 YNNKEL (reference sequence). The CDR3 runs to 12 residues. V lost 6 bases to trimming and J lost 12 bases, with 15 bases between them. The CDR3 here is CASRPQGGGQFF. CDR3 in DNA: TGTGCCAGCAGGCCCCAAGGAGGTGGGCAGTTCTTC.

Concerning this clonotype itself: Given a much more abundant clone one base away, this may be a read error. The CDR3 loop is CSVRQGGSYGQYF. CDR3 nucleotide sequence: TGCAGTGTCCGACAGGGAGGCTCCTACGGGCAGTACTTC. V usage is TRBV20-1 and J usage is TRBJ2-7, with a possible D match to TRBD1 (7 bases). The CDR3 consists of 13 residues. From germline, CDR1 is DFQATT and CDR2 SNEGSKA (reference sequence).

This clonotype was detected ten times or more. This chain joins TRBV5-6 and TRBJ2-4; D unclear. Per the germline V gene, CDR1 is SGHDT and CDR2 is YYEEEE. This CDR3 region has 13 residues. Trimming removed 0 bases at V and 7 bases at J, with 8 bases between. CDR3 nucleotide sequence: TGTGCCAGCAGCTTGGTTGGGAAGAACATTCAGTACTTC. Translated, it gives CASSLVGKNIQYF.

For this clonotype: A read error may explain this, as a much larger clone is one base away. CDR3 sequence reads: CARSERANVLTF. The CDR3 coding sequence is TGTGCCAGAAGTGAGAGGGCCAACGTCCTGACTTTC. The gene calls are TRBV2 and TRBJ2-6; no clear D gene. The germline V gene has CDR1 SNHLY and CDR2 FYNNEI. CDR3 length equals 12 residues. Together with reference TRBV2 and TRBJ2-6, the CDR3 gives the full variable domain: EPEVTQTPSHQVTQMGQEVILRCVPISNHLYFYWYRQILGQKVEFLVSFYNNEISEKSEIFDDQFSVERPDGSNFTLKIRSTKLEDSAMYFCARSERANVLTFGAGSRLTVL.

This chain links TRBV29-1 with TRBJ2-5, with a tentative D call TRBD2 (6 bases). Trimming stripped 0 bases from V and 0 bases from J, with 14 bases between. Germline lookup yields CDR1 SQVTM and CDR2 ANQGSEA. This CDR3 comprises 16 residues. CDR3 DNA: TGCAGCGTTGAAGATCCTTCTGCGGGGTACCAAGAGACCCAGTACTTC. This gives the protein CSVEDPSAGYQETQYF.

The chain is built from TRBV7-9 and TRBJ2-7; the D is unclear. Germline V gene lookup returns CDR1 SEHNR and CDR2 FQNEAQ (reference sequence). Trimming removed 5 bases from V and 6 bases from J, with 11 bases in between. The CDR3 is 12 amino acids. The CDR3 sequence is CASSLSIGEQYF. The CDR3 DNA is TGTGCCAGCAGCCTTAGTATCGGCGAGCAGTACTTC.

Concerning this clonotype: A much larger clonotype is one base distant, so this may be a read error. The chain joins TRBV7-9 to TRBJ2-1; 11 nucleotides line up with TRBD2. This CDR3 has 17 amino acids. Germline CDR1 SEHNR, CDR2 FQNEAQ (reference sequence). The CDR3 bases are TGTGCCGGCAGCTCCCGACTAGCGGGGAGCTCCTACAATGAGCAGTTCTTC. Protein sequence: CAGSSRLAGSSYNEQFF.

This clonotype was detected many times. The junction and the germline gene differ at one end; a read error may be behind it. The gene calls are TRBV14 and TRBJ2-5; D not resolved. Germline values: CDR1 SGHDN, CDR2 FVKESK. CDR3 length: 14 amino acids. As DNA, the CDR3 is TGTGCCAGCAGCGAAGATAAGTACCAAGAGACCCAGTACTTC. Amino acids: CASSEDKYQETQYF. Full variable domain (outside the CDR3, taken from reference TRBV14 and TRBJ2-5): EAGVTQFPSHSVIEKGQTVTLRCDPISGHDNLYWYRRVMGKEIKFLLHFVKESKQDESGMPNNRFLAERTGGTYSTLKVQPAELEDSGVYFCASSEDKYQETQYFGPGTRLLVL.

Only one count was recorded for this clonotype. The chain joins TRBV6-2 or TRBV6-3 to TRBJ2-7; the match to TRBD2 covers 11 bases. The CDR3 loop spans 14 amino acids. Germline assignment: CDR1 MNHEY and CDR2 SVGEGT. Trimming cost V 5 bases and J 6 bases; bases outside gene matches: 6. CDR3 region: CASSETGTSGEQYF. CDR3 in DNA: TGTGCCAGCAGTGAGACCGGGACTAGCGGCGAGCAGTACTTC.

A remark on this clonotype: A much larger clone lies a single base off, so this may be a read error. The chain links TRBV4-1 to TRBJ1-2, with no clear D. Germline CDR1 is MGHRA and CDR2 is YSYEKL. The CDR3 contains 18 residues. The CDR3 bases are TGCGCCAGCAGCCAAGAATTGCGCGGACGGCAGCGTAACCATGGCTACACCTTC. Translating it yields CASSQELRGRQRNHGYTF.

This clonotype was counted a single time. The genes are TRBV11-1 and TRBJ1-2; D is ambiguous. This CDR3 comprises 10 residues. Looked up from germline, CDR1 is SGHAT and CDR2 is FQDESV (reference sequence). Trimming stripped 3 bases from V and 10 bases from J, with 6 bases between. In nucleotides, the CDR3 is TGTGCCAGCAGCTTCCGGGACTACACCTTC. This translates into CASSFRDYTF.

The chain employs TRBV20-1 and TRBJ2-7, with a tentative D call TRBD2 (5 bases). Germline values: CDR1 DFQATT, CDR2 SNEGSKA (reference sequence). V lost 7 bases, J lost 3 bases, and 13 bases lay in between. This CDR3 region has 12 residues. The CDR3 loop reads CSGGGSFYEQYF. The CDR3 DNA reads TGCAGTGGGGGTGGGAGTTTCTACGAGCAGTACTTC.

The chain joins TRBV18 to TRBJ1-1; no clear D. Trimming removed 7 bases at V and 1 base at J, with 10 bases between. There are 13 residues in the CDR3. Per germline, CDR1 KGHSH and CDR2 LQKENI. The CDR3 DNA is TGTGCCAGCTATGTGGGAGGGAACACTGAAGCTTTCTTT. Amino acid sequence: CASYVGGNTEAFF.

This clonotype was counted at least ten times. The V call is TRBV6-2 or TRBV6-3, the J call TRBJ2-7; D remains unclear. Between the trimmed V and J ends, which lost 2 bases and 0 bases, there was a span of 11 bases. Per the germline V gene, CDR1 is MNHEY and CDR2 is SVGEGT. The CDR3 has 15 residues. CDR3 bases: TGTGCCAGCAGTTACACGCAGCTCTTCTCCTACGAGCAGTACTTC. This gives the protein CASSYTQLFSYEQYF.

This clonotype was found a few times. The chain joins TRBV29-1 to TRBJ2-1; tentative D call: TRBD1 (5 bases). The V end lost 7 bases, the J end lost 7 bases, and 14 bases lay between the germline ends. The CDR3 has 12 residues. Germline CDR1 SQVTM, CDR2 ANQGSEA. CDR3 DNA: TGCAGCGGAGATCAGGGTGGTAATGAGCAGTTCTTC. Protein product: CSGDQGGNEQFF.

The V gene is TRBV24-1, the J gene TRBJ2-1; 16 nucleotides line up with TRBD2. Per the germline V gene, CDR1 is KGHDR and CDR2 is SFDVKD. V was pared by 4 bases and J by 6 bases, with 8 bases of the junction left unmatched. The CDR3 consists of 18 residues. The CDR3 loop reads CATSETGTSGGDSNEQFF. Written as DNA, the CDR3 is TGTGCCACCAGTGAGACCGGGACTAGCGGGGGGGACTCCAATGAGCAGTTCTTC.

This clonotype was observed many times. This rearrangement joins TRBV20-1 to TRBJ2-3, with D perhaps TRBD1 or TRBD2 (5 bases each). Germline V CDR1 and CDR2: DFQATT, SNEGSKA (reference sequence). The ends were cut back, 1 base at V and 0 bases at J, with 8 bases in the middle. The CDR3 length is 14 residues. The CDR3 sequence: CSARGGGSTDTQYF. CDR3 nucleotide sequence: TGCAGTGCTAGAGGGGGCGGGAGCACAGATACGCAGTATTTT.

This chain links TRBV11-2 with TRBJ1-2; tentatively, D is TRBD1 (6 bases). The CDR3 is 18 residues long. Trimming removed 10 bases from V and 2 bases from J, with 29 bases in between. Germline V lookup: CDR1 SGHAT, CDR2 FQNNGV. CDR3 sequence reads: CATNSLLRIGDKNYGYTF. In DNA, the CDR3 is TGTGCCACCAACAGCTTACTAAGAATAGGGGACAAGAACTATGGCTACACCTTC.

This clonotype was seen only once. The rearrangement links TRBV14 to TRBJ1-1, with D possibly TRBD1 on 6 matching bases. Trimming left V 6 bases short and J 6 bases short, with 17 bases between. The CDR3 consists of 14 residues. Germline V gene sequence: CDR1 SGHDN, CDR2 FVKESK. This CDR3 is CASSPDRPLPEAFF. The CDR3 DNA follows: TGTGCCAGCAGTCCCGACAGGCCCCTTCCTGAAGCTTTCTTT.

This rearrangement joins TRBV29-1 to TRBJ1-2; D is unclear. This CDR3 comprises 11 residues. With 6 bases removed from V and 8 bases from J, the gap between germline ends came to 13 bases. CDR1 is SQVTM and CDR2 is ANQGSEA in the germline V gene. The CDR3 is CSVRPEDGYTF. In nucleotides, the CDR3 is TGCAGCGTGCGGCCGGAGGACGGCTACACCTTC.